The 14 T cell receptor beta chains below come from one sample, sequenced in a study of T cell changes during pregnancy in multiple sclerosis. Sequencing used immunoSEQ multiplex PCR; TCRdb keeps in-frame clones, though not all of them. The sample consists of some 110,000 clones, 90% to 95% of them appearing once. The specimen comprised peripheral blood, sampled in the third trimester of pregnancy. These receptors originate from a female donor with multiple sclerosis, enrolled in a pregnancy study.

The gene calls are TRBV30 and TRBJ1-1; D is unresolved. Germline V gene data show CDR1 as GTSNPN and CDR2 as SVGIG (reference sequence). The V end lost 8 bases, the J end lost 5 bases, and 15 bases lay between the germline ends. The CDR3 runs to 12 residues. The CDR3 spells CAGSGSYTEAFF. In DNA, the CDR3 is TGTGCCGGAAGTGGGAGTTATACTGAAGCTTTCTTT.

This clone was seen only once. V usage is TRBV4-1 and J usage is TRBJ1-5, with TRBD1 matching 8 bases. The CDR3 is 17 residues long. Germline CDR1 reads MGHRA; CDR2 reads YSYEKL. The V gene end was trimmed by 0 bases and the J gene end by 4 bases; junction bases not matched to a gene: 8. The CDR3 reads CASSQEARGPPNQPQHF. For the CDR3, the DNA is TGCGCCAGCAGCCAAGAGGCCAGGGGGCCCCCTAATCAGCCCCAGCATTTT.

The chain joins TRBV6-9 to TRBJ2-7, with a possible D match to TRBD1 (5 bases). CDR3 length: 12 residues. The germline V gene encodes CDR1 MNHGY and CDR2 SVAAGI. Trimming left V 8 bases short and J 1 base short, with 9 bases between. The CDR3 reads CASPRTSYEQYF. The CDR3 bases are TGTGCCAGCCCGCGGACATCCTACGAGCAGTACTTC.

This chain uses TRBV18 with TRBJ2-7; tentative D call: TRBD1 (5 bases). With 3 bases removed from V and 4 bases from J, the gap between germline ends came to 7 bases. The CDR3 is made up of 12 amino acids. Germline V lookup: CDR1 KGHSH, CDR2 LQKENI. In DNA, the CDR3 is TGTGCCAGCTCACCGACAGATTACGAGCAGTACTTC. This translates into CASSPTDYEQYF. The full variable domain, with the rest looked up from reference TRBV18 and TRBJ2-7, is NAGVMQNPRHLVRRRGQEARLRCSPMKGHSHVYWYRQLPEEGLKFMVYLQKENIIDESGMPKERFSAEFPKEGPSILRIQQVVRGDSAAYFCASSPTDYEQYFGPGTRLTVT.

J is TRBJ1-2 and V is TRBV25-1, with TRBD1 matching over 9 bases. There are 15 residues in the CDR3. Germline CDR1 and CDR2: MGHDK and SYGVNS. V gave up 2 bases and J gave up 2 bases; unmatched junction bases: 3. The CDR3 sequence: CASSETGQGNYGYTF. The CDR3 DNA sequence: TGTGCCAGCAGTGAAACGGGACAGGGAAACTATGGCTACACCTTC.

The chain uses TRBV5-1 and TRBJ2-1, with D perhaps matching TRBD2 (7 bases). Between the trimmed V and J ends, which lost 1 base and 1 base, there was a span of 9 bases. Per the germline V gene, CDR1 is SGHRS and CDR2 is YFSETQ. The CDR3 length is 15 residues. The CDR3 DNA sequence: TGCGCCAGCAGCTTGAGCGGGACATCCTACAATGAGCAGTTCTTC. Translation gives CASSLSGTSYNEQFF.

V and J are TRBV10-1 and TRBJ2-7; D ambiguous. V lost 3 bases to trimming and J lost 2 bases, with 11 bases between them. CDR1 WNHNN and CDR2 SYGVQD come from the germline V gene (reference sequence). The CDR3 is made up of 14 amino acids. CDR3 protein: CASSDGGSAYEQYF. In DNA form, the CDR3 reads TGCGCCAGCAGTGACGGCGGAAGCGCCTACGAGCAGTACTTC.

This chain connects TRBV7-9 to TRBJ1-4; D is uncertain. V shed 4 bases and J shed 8 bases, with 14 bases lying between them. CDR3 size: 14 residues. Germline assignment: CDR1 SEHNR and CDR2 FQNEAQ (reference sequence). CDR3 region: CASSSARKEEKLFF. The CDR3 DNA reads TGTGCCAGCAGCTCAGCGAGAAAAGAGGAAAAACTGTTTTTT.

The V and J genes are TRBV5-1 and TRBJ2-1, with 10 bases that match TRBD2. The CDR3 sequence is 16 residues long. The V segment lost 4 bases and the J segment 5 bases; nucleotides outside the gene matches: 9. CDR1 and CDR2 (germline): SGHRS, YFSETQ. CDR3 amino acids: CASSLYPSGGHNEQFF. The DNA for the CDR3 is TGCGCCAGCAGCCTCTACCCTAGCGGGGGCCACAATGAGCAGTTCTTC.

The chain carries TRBV11-2 and TRBJ2-7; the match to TRBD2 covers 11 bases. CDR1 and CDR2 (germline): SGHAT, FQNNGV. V was pared by 4 bases and J by 4 bases, with 9 bases of the junction left unmatched. The CDR3 sequence is 16 residues long. In DNA, the CDR3 is TGTGCCAGCAGCTCAACACTAGCGGGAGAAAGTTACGAGCAGTACTTC. Its protein is CASSSTLAGESYEQYF.

The chain joins TRBV5-5 to TRBJ1-1; the D is unclear. Trimming left V 4 bases short and J 5 bases short, with 18 bases between. Per germline, CDR1 SGHKS and CDR2 YYEKEE (reference sequence). The CDR3 sequence is 15 residues long. CDR3 sequence: CASSATFTRRTEAFF. The CDR3, as DNA: TGTGCCAGCAGCGCTACTTTTACCCGCAGGACTGAAGCTTTCTTT.

The chain employs TRBV5-1 and TRBJ1-4; D not certain. Germline CDR1 and CDR2: SGHRS and YFSETQ. V gave up 5 bases and J gave up 4 bases, with 9 bases separating them. This CDR3 region has 13 residues. The CDR3 reads CASSPRNNEKLFF. The CDR3 nucleotides read TGCGCCAGCAGTCCCAGGAATAATGAAAAACTGTTTTTT.

The chain couples TRBV7-8 to TRBJ1-5; no definite D call. Germline CDR1 reads SGHVS; CDR2 reads FQNEAQ. V lost 1 base and J lost 5, with 9 bases in between. CDR3 length: 14 amino acids. The CDR3 region has the DNA TGTGCCAGCAGCTTAGATGCAGGATATCAGCCCCAGCATTTT. Protein sequence: CASSLDAGYQPQHF. Supplemented by reference TRBV7-8 and TRBJ1-5, the full variable domain reads GAGVSQSPRYKVAKRGQDVALRCDPISGHVSLFWYQQALGQGPEFLTYFQNEAQLDKSGLPSDRFFAERPEGSVSTLKIQRTQQEDSAVYLCASSLDAGYQPQHFGDGTRLSIL.

The gene calls are TRBV6-5 and TRBJ2-1, with 7 bases aligning to TRBD1. The CDR3 spans 14 residues. Germline V CDR1 and CDR2: MNHEY, SVGAGI. V trimming: 6 bases; J trimming: 5 bases; junction bases outside the gene matches: 7. As DNA, the CDR3 is TGTGCCAGCAGGGCGACAGGGTTTGACAATGAGCAGTTCTTC. As protein: CASRATGFDNEQFF.